This is a list of T cell receptor beta chains from one sample in a study of regulatory T cells in long-lasting Graves disease. A single record per CDR3 protein comes from TCRdb applying MiXCR to the multiplex PCR reads. The table records some 560,000 distinct CDR3 sequences, around 15% of them present only once. The sample was also linked to a second study, of T cells in Graves' hyperthyroidism and ophthalmopathy.

This specimen was peripheral blood mononuclear cells (PBMCs), taken at new diagnosis, from a patient treated with antithyroid drugs. The receptors derive from a woman aged 35 to 59 with Graves disease. Each CDR3 is given with its conserved first and last residue. D genes are given only for firm matches. The size of a clone is reported for some rows only, either as once, few or many, or as a class for expanded clones.

clone_size | j_call | v_call | d_call | cdr3_aa | cdr3_nt
few | TRBJ1-4 | TRBV6-4 | TRBD1 | CASSAKGQGGEKLFF | TGTGCCAGCAGCGCGAAGGGACAGGGAGGGGAAAAACTGTTTTTT
many | TRBJ2-7 | TRBV9 | TRBD2 | CASSVGGGPLDEQYF | TGTGCCAGCAGCGTAGGCGGGGGGCCCCTGGACGAGCAGTACTTC
. | TRBJ2-1 | TRBV5-1 | . | CASSLRPLGPYNEQFF | TGCGCCAGCAGCTTGAGGCCCCTAGGCCCTTACAATGAGCAGTTCTTC
many | TRBJ1-1 | TRBV5-1 | . | CASSLVGTREAFF | TGCGCCAGCAGCTTGGTTGGGACGCGTGAAGCTTTCTTT
few | TRBJ1-1 | TRBV12-3/TRBV12-4 | . | CASSLGEWGIRTEAFF | TGTGCCAGCAGTTTAGGGGAGTGGGGAATTAGGACTGAAGCTTTCTTT
many | TRBJ1-5 | TRBV6-1 | . | CASSGVSRSNQPQHF | TGTGCCAGCAGTGGGGTCAGCCGAAGCAATCAGCCCCAGCATTTT
few | TRBJ2-7 | TRBV6-1 | . | CATGLPYEQYF | TGTGCCACCGGATTACCTTACGAGCAGTACTTC
many | TRBJ1-5 | TRBV6-1 | . | CASSEYGRNQPQHF | TGTGCCAGCAGTGAATACGGCCGCAATCAGCCCCAGCATTTT
few | TRBJ1-2 | TRBV4-1 | . | CASSNRDVNYGYTF | TGCGCCAGCAGCAACAGGGACGTAAACTATGGCTACACCTTC
. | TRBJ2-2 | TRBV27 | TRBD2 | CASKTGLAGVTNTGELFF | TGTGCCAGCAAAACAGGACTAGCGGGGGTCACGAACACCGGGGAGCTGTTTTTT
few | TRBJ2-2 | TRBV12-3/TRBV12-4 | . | CASSSLGDGPGELFF | TGTGCCAGCAGCTCCCTGGGAGACGGCCCCGGGGAGCTGTTTTTT
. | TRBJ2-3 | TRBV19 | TRBD2 | CASRKLAASTDTQYF | TGTGCCAGTAGAAAACTAGCGGCAAGCACAGATACGCAGTATTTT
many | TRBJ1-1 | TRBV7-9 | . | CASSFLGPTGNTEAFF | TGTGCCAGCAGCTTCCTCGGGCCGACGGGGAACACTGAAGCTTTCTTT
many | TRBJ1-4 | TRBV18 | TRBD1 | CASSPSGTGVEKLFF | TGTGCCAGCTCACCGTCGGGGACAGGGGTTGAAAAACTGTTTTTT
few | TRBJ1-5 | TRBV12-3/TRBV12-4 | TRBD1 | CASNHRGSNQPQHF | TGTGCCAGCAATCACAGGGGTAGCAATCAGCCCCAGCATTTT
few | TRBJ2-5 | TRBV12-3/TRBV12-4 | . | CASSLVSAPGETLYF | TGTGCCAGCAGTTTAGTTTCCGCGCCAGGGGAGACCCTGTACTTC
many | TRBJ1-2 | TRBV29-1 | . | CSVESGGGYTF | TGCAGCGTTGAATCCGGCGGTGGCTACACCTTC
. | TRBJ2-3 | TRBV28 | TRBD2 | CASSGGGGVSTDTQYF | TGTGCCAGCAGCGGGGGGGGAGGGGTGAGCACAGATACGCAGTATTTT
. | TRBJ1-4 | TRBV5-4 | . | CASSLQEGGNEKLFF | TGTGCCAGCAGTCTGCAGGAGGGTGGTAATGAAAAACTGTTTTTT
. | TRBJ1-1 | TRBV6-1 | . | CASSPPGSGEAFF | TGTGCCAGCAGTCCCCCCGGGTCCGGTGAAGCTTTCTTT
. | TRBJ1-1 | TRBV20-1 | . | CSARPGHVNTEAFF | TGCAGTGCGCGCCCGGGACACGTGAACACTGAAGCTTTCTTT
few | TRBJ2-7 | TRBV10-3 | . | CASSSKLQGYSYEQYF | TGTGCCAGCAGTTCAAAACTCCAGGGATACTCCTACGAGCAGTACTTC
many | TRBJ1-1 | TRBV13 | TRBD1 | CASSTRQGSEAFF | TGTGCCAGCAGCACCAGACAGGGATCTGAAGCTTTCTTT
many | TRBJ1-1 | TRBV5-5 | . | CASSFTGTTEAFF | TGTGCCAGCAGCTTTACAGGGACCACTGAAGCTTTCTTT
. | TRBJ1-2 | TRBV5-6 | TRBD1 | CASSLGQGVIGYTF | TGTGCCAGCTCTTTAGGACAGGGGGTAATTGGCTACACCTTC
. | TRBJ1-1 | TRBV4-2 | TRBD1 | CASSQMGGTAFEAFF | TGTGCCAGCAGCCAAATGGGGGGGACAGCTTTTGAAGCTTTCTTT
many | TRBJ2-7 | TRBV28 | TRBD1 | CASSQTGSNEQYF | TGTGCCAGCAGCCAGACAGGGAGTAACGAGCAGTACTTC
few | TRBJ1-5 | TRBV13 | TRBD1 | CASSVPRQGTGQPQHF | TGTGCCAGCAGCGTACCCAGACAGGGGACGGGGCAGCCCCAGCATTTT
. | TRBJ1-2 | TRBV19 | . | CASSIGSGYTF | TGTGCCAGTAGTATCGGGTCTGGCTACACCTTC
. | TRBJ2-2 | TRBV3-1 | TRBD1 | CASSRGQGAIGELFF | TGTGCCAGCAGCCGGGGACAGGGGGCAATCGGGGAGCTGTTTTTT
few | TRBJ1-3 | TRBV2 | . | CASKPAYSGNTIYF | TGTGCCAGCAAGCCGGCATACTCTGGAAACACCATATATTTT
many | TRBJ1-2 | TRBV6-1 | TRBD1 | CASTDPPGQGAVGYTF | TGTGCCAGCACCGACCCCCCGGGACAGGGGGCAGTGGGCTACACCTTC
. | TRBJ1-1 | TRBV6-6 | . | CASSYSTLGTEAFF | TGTGCCAGCAGTTACTCGACCCTAGGCACTGAAGCTTTCTTT
. | TRBJ1-2 | TRBV28 | . | CASSFTYGYTF | TGTGCCAGCAGTTTTACCTATGGCTACACCTTC
few | TRBJ2-7 | TRBV6-5 | TRBD1 | CASSYNRDRASSYEQYF | TGTGCCAGCAGTTACAACCGGGACAGGGCGTCGTCCTACGAGCAGTACTTC
many | TRBJ2-1 | TRBV28 | . | CASSPRTGTRGTYNEQFF | TGTGCCAGCAGTCCACGGACGGGCACTCGGGGGACCTACAATGAGCAGTTCTTC
. | TRBJ1-3 | TRBV20-1 | . | CSARESGGNTIYF | TGCAGTGCTAGAGAATCGGGGGGAAACACCATATATTTT
many | TRBJ2-1 | TRBV19 | . | CASSKGPADNEQFF | TGTGCCAGTAGTAAGGGCCCAGCTGACAATGAGCAGTTCTTC
. | TRBJ1-2 | TRBV6-2/TRBV6-3 | . | CASRVGGVYGYTF | TGTGCCAGCAGAGTAGGGGGGGTGTATGGCTACACCTTC
many | TRBJ2-2 | TRBV12-3/TRBV12-4 | . | CASSPTGSTGELFF | TGTGCCAGCAGCCCAACAGGGTCCACCGGGGAGCTGTTTTTT
. | TRBJ2-5 | TRBV19 | TRBD2 | CASSIYGLAGGQQETQYF | TGTGCCAGTAGTATATACGGACTAGCGGGGGGGCAACAAGAGACCCAGTACTTC
many | TRBJ2-5 | TRBV12-3/TRBV12-4 | . | CASSLLPGTIGETQYF | TGTGCCAGCAGTTTACTCCCAGGGACGATCGGCGAGACCCAGTACTTC